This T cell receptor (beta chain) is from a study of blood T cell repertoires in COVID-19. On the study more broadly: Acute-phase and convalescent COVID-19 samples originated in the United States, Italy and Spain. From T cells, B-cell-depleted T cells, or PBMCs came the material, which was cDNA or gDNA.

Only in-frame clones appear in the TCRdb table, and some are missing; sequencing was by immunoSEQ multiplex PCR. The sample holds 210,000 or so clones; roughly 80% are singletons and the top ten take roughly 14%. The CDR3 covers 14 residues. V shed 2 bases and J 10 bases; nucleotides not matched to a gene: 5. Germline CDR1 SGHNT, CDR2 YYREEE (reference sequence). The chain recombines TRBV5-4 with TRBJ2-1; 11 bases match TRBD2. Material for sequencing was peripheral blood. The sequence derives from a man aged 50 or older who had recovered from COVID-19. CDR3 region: CASSFTSGSYEQFF. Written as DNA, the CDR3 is TGTGCCAGCAGCTTTACTAGCGGGAGCTACGAGCAGTTCTTC.